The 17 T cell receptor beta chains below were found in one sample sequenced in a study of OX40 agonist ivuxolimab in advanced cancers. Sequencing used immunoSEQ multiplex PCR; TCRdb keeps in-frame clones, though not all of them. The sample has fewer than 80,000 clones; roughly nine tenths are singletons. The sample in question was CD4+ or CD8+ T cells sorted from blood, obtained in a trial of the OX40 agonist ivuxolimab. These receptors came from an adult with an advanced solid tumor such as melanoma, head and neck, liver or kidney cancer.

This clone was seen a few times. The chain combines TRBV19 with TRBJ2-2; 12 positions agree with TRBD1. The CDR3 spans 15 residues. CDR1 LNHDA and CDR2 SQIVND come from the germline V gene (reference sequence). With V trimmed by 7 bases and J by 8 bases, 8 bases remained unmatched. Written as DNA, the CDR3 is TGTGCCAGTACCCATGGGACAGGGGGCAAGGGGGAGCTGTTTTTT. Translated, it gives CASTHGTGGKGELFF.

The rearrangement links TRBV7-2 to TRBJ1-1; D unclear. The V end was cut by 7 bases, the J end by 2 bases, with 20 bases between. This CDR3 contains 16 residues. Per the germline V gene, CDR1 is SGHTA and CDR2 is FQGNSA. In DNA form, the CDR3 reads TGTGCCAGCACCCCTAGGCAGCCACGGGGAAACACTGAAGCTTTCTTT. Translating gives CASTPRQPRGNTEAFF.

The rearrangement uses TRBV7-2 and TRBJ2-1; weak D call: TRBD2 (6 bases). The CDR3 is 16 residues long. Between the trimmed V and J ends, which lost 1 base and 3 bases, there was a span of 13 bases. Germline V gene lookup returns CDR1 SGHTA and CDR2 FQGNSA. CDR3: CASSLEGGVVYNEQFF. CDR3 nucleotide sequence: TGTGCCAGCAGCTTAGAGGGCGGGGTGGTCTACAATGAGCAGTTCTTC. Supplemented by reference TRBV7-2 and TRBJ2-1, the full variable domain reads GAGVSQSPSNKVTEKGKDVELRCDPISGHTALYWYRQSLGQGLEFLIYFQGNSAPDKSGLPSDRFSAERTGGSVSTLTIQRTQQEDSAVYLCASSLEGGVVYNEQFFGPGTRLTVL.

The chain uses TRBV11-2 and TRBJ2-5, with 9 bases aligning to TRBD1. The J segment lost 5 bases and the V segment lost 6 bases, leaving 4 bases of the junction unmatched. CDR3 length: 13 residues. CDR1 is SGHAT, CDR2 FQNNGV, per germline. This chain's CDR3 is CASSRDRAETQYF. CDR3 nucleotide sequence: TGTGCCAGCAGTCGGGACAGGGCTGAGACCCAGTACTTC.

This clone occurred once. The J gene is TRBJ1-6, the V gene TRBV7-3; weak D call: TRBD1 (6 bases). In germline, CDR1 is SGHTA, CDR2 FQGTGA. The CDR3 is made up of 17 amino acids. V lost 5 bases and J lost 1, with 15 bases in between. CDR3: CASSPQRQVSYNSPLHF. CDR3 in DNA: TGTGCCAGCAGCCCCCAGAGACAGGTGTCCTATAATTCACCCCTCCACTTT.

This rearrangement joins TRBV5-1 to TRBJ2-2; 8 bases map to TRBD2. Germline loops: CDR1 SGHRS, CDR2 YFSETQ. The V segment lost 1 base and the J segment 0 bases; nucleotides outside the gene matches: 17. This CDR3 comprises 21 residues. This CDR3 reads CASSLFFVFERGSTNTGELFF. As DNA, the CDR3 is TGCGCCAGCAGCTTGTTCTTCGTCTTCGAGCGGGGGAGTACGAACACCGGGGAGCTGTTTTTT.

CDR3: CASSHDGSSYNSPLHF. For the CDR3, the DNA is TGTGCCAGCTCTCATGACGGGAGCTCCTATAATTCACCCCTCCACTTT. This chain links TRBV18 with TRBJ1-6; no clear D. Germline loops: CDR1 KGHSH, CDR2 LQKENI. The CDR3 spans 16 residues. Trimming took off 6 bases at V and 0 bases at J, with 12 bases between the two ends.

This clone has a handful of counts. The CDR3 protein is CASRPGQGNNQPQHF. CDR3 in DNA: TGTGCCAGCAGACCCGGACAGGGGAACAATCAGCCCCAGCATTTT. V usage is TRBV7-2 and J usage is TRBJ1-5, with 9 bases identical to TRBD1. V lost 6 bases, J lost 3 bases, and 6 bases stayed unmatched. The CDR3 loop spans 15 amino acids. Germline CDR1 and CDR2: SGHTA and FQGNSA.

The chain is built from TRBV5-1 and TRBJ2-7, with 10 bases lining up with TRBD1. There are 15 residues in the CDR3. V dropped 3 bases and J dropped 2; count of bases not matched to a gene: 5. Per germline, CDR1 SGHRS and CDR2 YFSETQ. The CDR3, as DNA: TGCGCCAGCAGCTCAGGAGGGACAGGGGCCTACGAGCAGTACTTC. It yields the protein CASSSGGTGAYEQYF.

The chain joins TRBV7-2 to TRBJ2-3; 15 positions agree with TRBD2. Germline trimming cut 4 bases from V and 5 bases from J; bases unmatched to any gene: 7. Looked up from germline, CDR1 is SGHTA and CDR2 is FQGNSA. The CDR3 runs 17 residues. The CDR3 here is CASSSGLAGGRGDTQYF. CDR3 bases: TGTGCCAGCAGCTCAGGACTAGCGGGGGGGCGTGGAGATACGCAGTATTTT.

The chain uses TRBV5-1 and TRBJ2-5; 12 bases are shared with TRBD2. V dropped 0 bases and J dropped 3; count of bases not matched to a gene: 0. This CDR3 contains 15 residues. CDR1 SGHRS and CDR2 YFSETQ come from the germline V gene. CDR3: CASSLGTSGEETQYF. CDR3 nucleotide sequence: TGCGCCAGCAGCTTGGGGACTAGCGGGGAAGAGACCCAGTACTTC.

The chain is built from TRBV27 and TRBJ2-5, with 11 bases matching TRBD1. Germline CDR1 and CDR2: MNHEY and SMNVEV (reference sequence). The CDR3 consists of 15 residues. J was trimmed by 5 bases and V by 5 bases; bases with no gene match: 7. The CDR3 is CASSTGQGARETQYF. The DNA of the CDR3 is TGTGCCAGCAGTACCGGACAGGGGGCGCGGGAGACCCAGTACTTC.

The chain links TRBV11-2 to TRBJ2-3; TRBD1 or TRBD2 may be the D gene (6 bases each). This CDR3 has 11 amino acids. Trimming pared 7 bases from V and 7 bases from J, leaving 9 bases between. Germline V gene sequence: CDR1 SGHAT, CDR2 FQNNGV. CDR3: CASKGGNTQYF. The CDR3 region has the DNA TGTGCCAGCAAAGGGGGGAATACGCAGTATTTT.

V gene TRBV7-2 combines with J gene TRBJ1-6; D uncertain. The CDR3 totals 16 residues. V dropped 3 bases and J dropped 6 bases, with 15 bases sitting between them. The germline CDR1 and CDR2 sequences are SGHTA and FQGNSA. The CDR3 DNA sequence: TGTGCCAGCAGCTTGAGAGGAGAGACCTCTAATTCACCCCTCCACTTT. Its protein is CASSLRGETSNSPLHF.

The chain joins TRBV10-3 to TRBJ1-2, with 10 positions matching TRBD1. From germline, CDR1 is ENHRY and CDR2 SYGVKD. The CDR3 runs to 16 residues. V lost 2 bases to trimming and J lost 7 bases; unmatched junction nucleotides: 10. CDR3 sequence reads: CAISEPLDRGRVGYTF. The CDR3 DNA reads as TGTGCCATCAGTGAGCCCCTCGACAGGGGGCGGGTTGGCTACACCTTC.

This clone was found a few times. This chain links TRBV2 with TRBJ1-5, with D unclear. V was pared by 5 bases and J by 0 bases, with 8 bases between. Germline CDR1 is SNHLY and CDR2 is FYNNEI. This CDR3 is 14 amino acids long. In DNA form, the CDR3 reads TGTGCCAGCAGTTTTAGGCATAGCAATCAGCCCCAGCATTTT. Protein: CASSFRHSNQPQHF.

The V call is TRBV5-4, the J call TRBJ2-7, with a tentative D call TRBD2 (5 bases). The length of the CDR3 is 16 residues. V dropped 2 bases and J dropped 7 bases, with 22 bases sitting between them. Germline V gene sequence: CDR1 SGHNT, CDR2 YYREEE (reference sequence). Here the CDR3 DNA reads TGTGCCAGCAGCTTCCAAGGATCAGGAATTTCGGGGGAGCAGTACTTC. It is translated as CASSFQGSGISGEQYF.